The T cell receptor (beta chain) under discussion was sequenced for a study of shared clonotypes between healthy human individuals. CD4+ cells were split into CD45RA+ naive and CD45RA-negative memory subsets. This table comes from immunoSEQ multiplex PCR, and its TCRdb copy is limited to in-frame clones, with some not included. The sample yields millions of clones, approximately 90% seen once. V lost 1 base and J lost 6, with 16 bases in between. Germline CDR1 is SGHVS and CDR2 is FNYEAQ. The length of the CDR3 is 16 residues. This chain uses TRBV7-6 with TRBJ2-1; no clear D. The TCR sequence derives from a man younger than 35 in good health. The specimen was naive CD4+ T cells sorted from blood. Indicated subset: CD45RA+ positively selected. Here the CDR3 reads CASSLGGLDVSNEQFF. The CDR3, as DNA: TGTGCCAGCAGCTTAGGTGGGCTAGACGTTAGCAATGAGCAGTTCTTC.